This T cell receptor (beta chain) emerged from a study of CD8+ T cells in alopecia areata. The study's findings and limits: The study found TCR sharing across patients less clear than in mice, possibly for HLA reasons. Normal scalp had lower clonality than lesional scalp, with alopecia totalis/universalis lesions showing this most strongly. Scalp samples also yield sequences of resident alphabeta T cells from normal skin.

Sorting separated CD4+ and CD8+ T cells out of PBMCs. The ends lost 0 bases at V and 3 bases at J; junction bases unmatched: 4. The length of the CDR3 is 15 residues. The V gene's germline CDR1 is SGHRS and CDR2 YFSETQ. This clone was seen once. Its target is unknown. RNA extraction and reverse transcription yielded cDNA as sequencing template. Clones were sequenced by immunoSEQ multiplex PCR, and TCRdb holds only the in-frame ones, with some missing. The repertoire includes about 200,000 clones, 56% of them detected once, and about 5.3% sits in the top ten. This TCR was sampled from a human donor in good health. Material: CD8+ T cells sorted from blood. The V gene is TRBV5-1, the J gene TRBJ2-7; 9 bases fit TRBD1. The CDR3 loop reads CASSLAGTGFYEQYF. CDR3 DNA: TGCGCCAGCAGCTTGGCCGGGACAGGGTTCTACGAGCAGTACTTC.